Listed here are 10 T cell receptor beta chains from one sample, sequenced in a study of Graves' ophthalmopathy and Graves' hyperthyroidism. RNA transcripts yielded amplified TCR beta CDR3 regions. HTBI-primed first-round RT-PCR preceded second-round multiplex PCR. One entry per CDR3 protein results from TCRdb running MiXCR on the multiplex PCR reads. The repertoire has roughly 380,000 distinct CDR3 sequences, 15% of them found once; the top ten carry around 6.6%. The sequenced sample was peripheral blood. These receptor sequences come from a woman younger than 30 with stable Graves' hyperthyroidism.

Many counts were recorded for this clonotype. The chain is built from TRBV4-1 and TRBJ1-5; D gene uncertain. The CDR3 is made up of 17 amino acids. With 4 bases removed from V and 5 bases from J, the gap between germline ends came to 21 bases. CDR1 and CDR2 (germline): MGHRA, YSYEKL. The CDR3 sequence is CASSREGLPGLYQPQHF. The CDR3, as DNA: TGCGCCAGCAGCCGCGAAGGGCTTCCAGGTTTATATCAGCCCCAGCATTTT.

This clonotype was counted at least ten times. The rearrangement links TRBV6-1 to TRBJ1-2, with 7 bases identical to TRBD1. Germline values: CDR1 MNHNS, CDR2 SASEGT. The CDR3 contains 16 residues. The V segment lost 3 bases and the J segment 5 bases; nucleotides outside the gene matches: 12. The DNA for the CDR3 is TGTGCCAGCAGTGAGCACCCCACGGACAGGCAGTATGGCTACACCTTC. It yields the protein CASSEHPTDRQYGYTF.

This chain links TRBV3-1 with TRBJ1-1; D is perhaps TRBD1 (6 bases). Germline V gene data show CDR1 as LGHDT and CDR2 as YNNKEL (reference sequence). CDR3 length: 17 amino acids. The V end was cut by 1 base, the J end by 3 bases, with 18 bases between. CDR3 region: CASSQGLTGLGDTEAFF. The CDR3 bases are TGTGCCAGCAGCCAAGGGCTCACAGGGCTGGGGGACACTGAAGCTTTCTTT.

This clonotype was seen ten or more times. The V call is TRBV15, the J call TRBJ1-2; 8 nucleotides agree with TRBD1. The CDR3 is 13 amino acids. Germline V gives CDR1 LNHNV, CDR2 YYDKDF (reference sequence). V was clipped by 4 bases and J by 4 bases; unmatched bases: 2. The CDR3 protein is CATSTGTGYGYTF. The DNA of the CDR3 is TGTGCCACCAGCACCGGGACAGGCTATGGCTACACCTTC.

This clonotype was detected many times. The chain's CDR3 is CASSEVSGSNQPQHF. The CDR3, as DNA: TGTGCCAGCAGTGAAGTTTCCGGTAGCAATCAGCCCCAGCATTTT. This sequence joins TRBV6-1 and TRBJ1-5; D remains ambiguous. V shed 1 base and J shed 0 bases, with 7 bases lying between them. The CDR3 sequence is 15 residues long. Germline assignment: CDR1 MNHNS and CDR2 SASEGT.

The sample holds many counts of this clonotype. This chain joins TRBV5-1 and TRBJ1-1; weak D call: TRBD1 (6 bases). V lost 0 bases and J lost 3, with 12 bases in between. Germline V lookup: CDR1 SGHRS, CDR2 YFSETQ. CDR3 size: 15 residues. The CDR3 is CASSLETGKDTEAFF. The DNA of the CDR3 is TGCGCCAGCAGCTTGGAAACAGGGAAGGACACTGAAGCTTTCTTT.

This clonotype turned up a few times. The J gene is TRBJ1-2, the V gene TRBV5-1, with D possibly being TRBD1 (6 bases). The CDR3 covers 14 residues. V was pared by 4 bases and J by 4 bases, with 14 bases between. Germline assignment: CDR1 SGHRS and CDR2 YFSETQ. CDR3 residues: CASSPQGLGYGYTF. As DNA, the CDR3 is TGCGCCAGCAGCCCTCAGGGGTTGGGCTATGGCTACACCTTC.

This clonotype was observed many times. The chain uses TRBV29-1 and TRBJ1-3; no reliable D call. The CDR3 sequence is 11 residues long. Trimming pared 5 bases from V and 2 bases from J, leaving 4 bases between. In germline, CDR1 is SQVTM, CDR2 ANQGSEA. CDR3 in DNA: TGCAGCGTTCTCACTGGAAACACCATATATTTT. Translating it yields CSVLTGNTIYF.

V is TRBV27 and J is TRBJ1-1; tentatively, D is TRBD1 (6 bases). V was pared by 7 bases and J by 4 bases, with 19 bases between. The germline V gene has CDR1 MNHEY and CDR2 SMNVEV (reference sequence). CDR3 length equals 15 residues. This CDR3 reads CASTRGGFLGTEAFF. The CDR3 region has the DNA TGTGCCAGCACCAGAGGGGGGTTCCTCGGCACTGAAGCTTTCTTT.

This clonotype was observed many times. The rearrangement uses TRBV19 and TRBJ1-5; maybe TRBD1 (5 bases). Between the trimmed V and J ends, which lost 6 bases and 6 bases, there was a span of 15 bases. The CDR3 length is 14 residues. Germline CDR1 and CDR2: LNHDA and SQIVND (reference sequence). This chain's CDR3 is CASSVASRGQPQHF. The CDR3 DNA reads TGTGCCAGTAGCGTGGCCAGTAGGGGTCAGCCCCAGCATTTT.